These 31 T cell receptor beta chains were all obtained from the same sample, sequenced in a study of shared clonotypes between healthy human individuals. Cells designated naive CD8 were CD45RO-negative and were positively selected for CCR7, with terminally differentiated effector memory CD45RA+ cells excluded. Clones were read by immunoSEQ multiplex PCR, and TCRdb kept only the in-frame ones, dropping some. The repertoire includes about 2 million clones, approximately 95% of them detected once, and roughly 1.1% sits in the top ten. What was sequenced was naive CD8+ T cells sorted from blood. These receptors were obtained from a man aged 18 to 29 in good health.

The count of this clone is one. V gene TRBV6-1 combines with J gene TRBJ2-1; 9 bases are shared with TRBD1. The CDR3 contains 15 residues. CDR1 is MNHNS and CDR2 is SASEGT in the germline V gene. V lost 1 base, J lost 5 bases, and 3 bases stayed unmatched. The CDR3 DNA follows: TGTGCCAGCAGTGAAGGGTGGACAGGGGACAATGAGCAGTTCTTC. The encoded protein is CASSEGWTGDNEQFF.

The chain uses TRBV29-1 and TRBJ2-4, with TRBD2 matching over 7 bases. The CDR3 has 13 amino acids. From germline, CDR1 is SQVTM and CDR2 ANQGSEA. V lost 6 bases to trimming and J lost 2 bases; unmatched junction nucleotides: 4. This chain's CDR3 is CSVWEGSKNIQYF. The CDR3, as DNA: TGCAGCGTGTGGGAGGGATCCAAAAACATTCAGTACTTC.

The chain has TRBV21-1 and TRBJ1-2. TRBV21-1 is deemed a pseudogene. This CDR3 has 16 amino acids. This chain's CDR3 is CASSKSGLGRSYGYTF. CDR3 coding DNA: TGTGCCAGCAGCAAAAGTGGGTTGGGACGGAGCTATGGCTACACCTTC.

The CDR3 protein is CASSQEVPGTVYNEQFF. DNA of the CDR3: TGCGCCAGCAGCCAAGAGGTTCCCGGGACCGTCTACAATGAGCAGTTCTTC. The genes are TRBV4-3 and TRBJ2-1; perhaps D is TRBD1 or TRBD2 (5 bases each). The V end lost 0 bases, the J end lost 3 bases, and 15 bases lay between the germline ends. CDR3 length: 17 amino acids. Germline CDR1 LGHNA, CDR2 YSLEER.

J is TRBJ2-7 and V is TRBV5-6; D is ambiguous. CDR3 length equals 14 residues. Germline CDR1 is SGHDT and CDR2 is YYEEEE. The V end lost 0 bases, the J end lost 6 bases, and 13 bases lay between the germline ends. The CDR3 sequence: CASSLVPIKGEQYF. For the CDR3, the DNA is TGTGCCAGCAGCTTGGTTCCCATAAAAGGCGAGCAGTACTTC.

The genes are TRBV5-4 and TRBJ2-7; no reliable D call. Germline V CDR1 and CDR2: SGHNT, YYREEE (reference sequence). With 4 bases removed from V and 2 bases from J, the gap between germline ends came to 10 bases. The CDR3 covers 13 residues. The CDR3 protein is CASSVREAYEQYF. The CDR3 nucleotides read TGTGCCAGCAGCGTGAGAGAAGCCTACGAGCAGTACTTC.

The genes are TRBV19 and TRBJ2-2, with a weak D call TRBD2 (5 bases). Trimming took 8 bases from V and 6 from J, leaving 16 bases between them. The length of the CDR3 is 14 residues. Germline lookup yields CDR1 LNHDA and CDR2 SQIVND (reference sequence). The CDR3 spells CASRSRGLSGELFF. In DNA form, the CDR3 reads TGTGCCAGTCGTTCCCGGGGTCTGTCCGGGGAGCTGTTTTTT.

The chain is built from TRBV2 and TRBJ1-5; 8 bases are shared with TRBD1. Germline V CDR1 and CDR2: SNHLY, FYNNEI. The CDR3 is made up of 15 amino acids. J lost 5 bases, V lost 3 bases, and 6 bases had no gene match. CDR3 coding DNA: TGTGCCAGCAGTGAGCTAGGACAGGGCCATCAGCCCCAGCATTTT. It codes for CASSELGQGHQPQHF.

Notes on this clone: Other DNA sequences in this specimen translate into the identical CDR3. The genes are TRBV27 and TRBJ1-5, with TRBD1 as a possible D gene (5 bases). CDR1 is MNHEY, CDR2 SMNVEV, per germline (reference sequence). This CDR3 has 16 residues. Trimming cost V 3 bases and J 2 bases, with 14 bases left between them. CDR3 amino acids: CASSFGPGTGNQPQHF. Written as DNA, the CDR3 is TGTGCCAGCAGTTTTGGGCCAGGGACTGGCAATCAGCCCCAGCATTTT.

This chain links TRBV2 with TRBJ2-5; 9 positions agree with TRBD1. This CDR3 is 14 amino acids long. V lost 6 bases, J lost 7 bases, and 9 bases stayed unmatched. The germline V gene has CDR1 SNHLY and CDR2 FYNNEI. CDR3 DNA: TGTGCCAGCAGGAGACAGGGGGGTGAATGGACCCAGTACTTC. Translation: CASRRQGGEWTQYF.

The chain is built from TRBV2 and TRBJ1-2; D is possibly TRBD1 (5 bases). Germline lookup yields CDR1 SNHLY and CDR2 FYNNEI. CDR3 length equals 16 residues. V was cut by 3 bases and J by 2 bases, with 16 bases left in between. The CDR3 reads CASSDVPGRGNYGYTF. The CDR3, as DNA: TGTGCCAGCAGTGATGTTCCGGGACGAGGGAACTATGGCTACACCTTC.

As to this clone: At one boundary the junction diverges from the germline segment, which might be a read error. The J gene is TRBJ1-1, the V gene TRBV5-1; no firm D call. This CDR3 is 15 amino acids long. Germline-derived CDR1 and CDR2 are SGHRS and YFSETQ. This CDR3 is CASSLDESGNPEAFF. The DNA of the CDR3 is TGCGCCAGCAGCTTGGATGAGTCGGGGAACCCTGAAGCTTTCTTT.

The chain combines TRBV9 with TRBJ1-3; 7 nucleotides align to TRBD1. V shed 2 bases, J shed 6 bases, and the junction held 5 bases outside the gene matches. The CDR3 totals 14 residues. Germline V gene sequence: CDR1 SGDLS, CDR2 YYNGEE. The CDR3 nucleotides are TGTGCCAGCAGCGTGGAACAGGGGCTAAACACCATATATTTT. This codes for CASSVEQGLNTIYF.

This clone was picked up one time. The gene calls are TRBV7-9 and TRBJ1-3; D gene unclear. Between the trimmed V and J ends, which lost 5 bases and 0 bases, there was a span of 11 bases. Germline assignment: CDR1 SEHNR and CDR2 FQNEAQ (reference sequence). There are 15 residues in the CDR3. The CDR3 spells CASSPIPDSGNTIYF. In DNA, the CDR3 is TGTGCCAGCAGCCCCATACCCGACTCTGGAAACACCATATATTTT.

This chain connects TRBV9 to TRBJ1-1, with TRBD1 as a possible D gene (5 bases). Germline assignment: CDR1 SGDLS and CDR2 YYNGEE. There are 15 residues in the CDR3. Trimming took off 1 base at V and 5 bases at J, with 15 bases between the two ends. The chain's CDR3 is CASSVWEGEGTEAFF. CDR3 nucleotides: TGTGCCAGCAGCGTATGGGAAGGGGAAGGGACTGAAGCTTTCTTT.

The V call is TRBV1, the J call TRBJ2-1; no check of the table's D call, TRBD2, against the DNA was made. TRBV1 corresponds to a pseudogene. The CDR3 covers 16 residues. The CDR3 region is CTSSQGRLASYNEQFF. DNA for the CDR3: TGCACCAGCAGCCAAGGGAGACTTGCATCCTACAATGAGCAGTTCTTC.

As DNA, the CDR3 is TGTGCCAGTAGTCAGGGCGCCTTATCCTACGAGCAGTACTTC. The encoded protein is CASSQGALSYEQYF. The chain recombines TRBV19 with TRBJ2-7; D may be TRBD1 (5 bases). CDR1 is LNHDA and CDR2 is SQIVND in the germline V gene (reference sequence). This CDR3 comprises 14 residues. The V gene lost 5 bases and the J gene lost 1 base, with 12 bases spanning the gap.

This rearrangement joins TRBV11-2 to TRBJ1-2; D is uncertain. Germline V lookup: CDR1 SGHAT, CDR2 FQNNGV. The CDR3 is 15 amino acids. Trimming left V 5 bases short and J 3 bases short, with 16 bases between. CDR3 coding DNA: TGTGCCAGCAGCCCTGCGGAGTCTCACTACTATGGCTACACCTTC. Amino acid sequence: CASSPAESHYYGYTF.

The chain employs TRBV10-3 and TRBJ2-7; D is possibly TRBD1 (5 bases). This CDR3 is 17 amino acids long. V lost 0 bases, J lost 3 bases, and 18 bases lay in between. The germline V gene encodes CDR1 ENHRY and CDR2 SYGVKD. The CDR3 reads CAISESVQDPPFYEQYF. CDR3 coding DNA: TGTGCCATCAGTGAGTCGGTACAGGACCCCCCCTTCTACGAGCAGTACTTC.

This rearrangement joins TRBV19 to TRBJ1-6; a weak D match, TRBD1 (5 bases). V was shortened by 3 bases and J by 7 bases, with 13 bases between the two germline ends. Germline CDR1 LNHDA, CDR2 SQIVND (reference sequence). The CDR3 runs 15 residues. The CDR3, as DNA: TGTGCCAGTAGTATCCCCGGGGACTCAAATTCACCCCTCCACTTT. Its protein is CASSIPGDSNSPLHF.

V and J are TRBV27 and TRBJ1-2, with 7 bases identical to TRBD1. J was trimmed by 3 bases and V by 4 bases; bases with no gene match: 8. Germline values: CDR1 MNHEY, CDR2 SMNVEV (reference sequence). The CDR3 length is 15 residues. The CDR3 loop is CASSSIGGADYGYTF. CDR3 nucleotide sequence: TGTGCCAGCAGTTCTATAGGGGGCGCAGACTATGGCTACACCTTC.

This sequence joins TRBV27 and TRBJ2-1, with 7 bases lining up with TRBD2. Germline V gene data show CDR1 as MNHEY and CDR2 as SMNVEV (reference sequence). The CDR3 sequence is 11 residues long. V was pared by 10 bases and J by 6 bases, with 3 bases of the junction left unmatched. The CDR3 nucleotides read TGTGCCACCCGACTAGCCAATGAGCAGTTCTTC. It yields the protein CATRLANEQFF.

The chain is built from TRBV4-1 and TRBJ2-7; 8 bases fit TRBD1. Per the germline V gene, CDR1 is MGHRA and CDR2 is YSYEKL. The CDR3 totals 15 residues. The V and J ends lost 2 bases and 0 bases, in that order; junction bases with no gene match: 3. The DNA for the CDR3 is TGCGCCAGCAGCCAAAACAGGGGGAGCTCCTACGAGCAGTACTTC. This translates into CASSQNRGSSYEQYF.

V and J are TRBV27 and TRBJ1-5; D is unresolved. With 5 bases removed from V and 7 bases from J, the gap between germline ends came to 12 bases. This CDR3 spans 13 amino acids. Germline CDR1 and CDR2: MNHEY and SMNVEV (reference sequence). The CDR3 DNA reads TGTGCCAGCAGTCCCGAGGCGGGCCAGCCCCAGCATTTT. It translates to CASSPEAGQPQHF.

This sequence joins TRBV28 and TRBJ2-7; D is possibly TRBD1 or TRBD2 (5 bases each). Trimming shortened V by 3 bases and J by 3 bases, and 12 bases separated the two germline ends. The V gene's germline CDR1 is MDHEN and CDR2 SYDVKM. The CDR3 has 14 amino acids. Here the CDR3 DNA reads TGTGCCAGCAGTTTCACGGGACGGGACTACGAGCAGTACTTC. This translates into CASSFTGRDYEQYF.

The chain carries TRBV13 and TRBJ2-7, with unresolved D. This CDR3 has 12 residues. V lost 5 bases and J lost 1, with 6 bases in between. Germline-derived CDR1 and CDR2 are PRHDT and FYEKMQ (reference sequence). CDR3 sequence: CASSISSYEQYF. CDR3 nucleotide sequence: TGTGCCAGCAGCATTTCGTCCTACGAGCAGTACTTC. Using reference TRBV13 and TRBJ2-7 for the parts outside the CDR3, the full variable domain is AAGVIQSPRHLIKEKRETATLKCYPIPRHDTVYWYQQGPGQDPQFLISFYEKMQSDKGSIPDRFSAQQFSDYHSELNMSSLELGDSALYFCASSISSYEQYFGPGTRLTVT.

This chain links TRBV28 with TRBJ2-2; possibly TRBD1 for D (5 bases). Germline CDR1 reads MDHEN; CDR2 reads SYDVKM. This CDR3 region has 16 residues. Trimming stripped 4 bases from V and 2 bases from J, with 14 bases between. The CDR3 reads CASSSRQNVNTGELFF. Written as DNA, the CDR3 is TGTGCCAGCAGTTCTCGACAGAACGTTAACACCGGGGAGCTGTTTTTT.

The V gene is TRBV13, the J gene TRBJ2-7; 10 bases are shared with TRBD2. With 4 bases clipped from V and 1 base from J, the junction kept 7 bases outside the gene matches. CDR1 and CDR2 (germline): PRHDT, FYEKMQ (reference sequence). This CDR3 spans 16 amino acids. The CDR3: CASSSSSGGASYEQYF. As DNA, the CDR3 is TGTGCCAGCAGCTCCTCAAGCGGGGGGGCTTCCTACGAGCAGTACTTC.

CDR3 residues: CASSSDGETQYF. The CDR3 region has the DNA TGTGCCAGCAGCTCAGATGGAGAGACCCAGTACTTC. This chain joins TRBV9 and TRBJ2-5, with D unclear. CDR3 length equals 12 residues. The V end was cut by 4 bases, the J end by 4 bases, with 8 bases between. Germline values: CDR1 SGDLS, CDR2 YYNGEE.

On this clone itself: The sample contains more than one DNA sequence encoding this CDR3. The chain joins TRBV27 to TRBJ2-7; TRBD1 is a possible D gene (6 bases). Germline CDR1 reads MNHEY; CDR2 reads SMNVEV (reference sequence). V shed 3 bases and J shed 3 bases, with 12 bases lying between them. The CDR3 consists of 14 residues. This CDR3 is CASSLGGRGYEQYF. The CDR3 nucleotides read TGTGCCAGCAGTTTGGGCGGCAGGGGCTACGAGCAGTACTTC.

This rearrangement joins TRBV11-2 to TRBJ2-7, with a weak D call TRBD1 (6 bases). This CDR3 comprises 15 residues. The germline V gene encodes CDR1 SGHAT and CDR2 FQNNGV. V dropped 0 bases and J dropped 2 bases, with 11 bases sitting between them. CDR3 DNA sequence: TGTGCCAGCAGCTTAGATCGGACAGCAACCTACGAGCAGTACTTC. Protein: CASSLDRTATYEQYF.